This T cell receptor beta chain was identified in a study of early T cells in non-severe SARS-CoV-2 infection. Unique molecular identifiers were attached to individual cDNA molecules. One entry per CDR3 protein results from TCRdb running MiXCR on the 5' RACE reads. The table lists 25,000 to 30,000 distinct CDR3 sequences, 4.4% of them singletons. This clonotype was seen at least ten times. The length of the CDR3 is 11 residues. The germline gives CDR1 SQVTM, CDR2 ANQGSEA. V lost 5 bases to trimming and J lost 1 base, with 5 bases between them. Sequenced input: whole blood. The chain is built from TRBV29-1 and TRBJ2-5; D unresolved. This receptor was obtained from an adult who was a healthcare worker with PCR-confirmed SARS-CoV-2 infection or an uninfected control (not recorded which). The CDR3 is CSVLIQETQYF. CDR3 nucleotide sequence: TGCAGCGTTTTGATCCAAGAGACCCAGTACTTC.